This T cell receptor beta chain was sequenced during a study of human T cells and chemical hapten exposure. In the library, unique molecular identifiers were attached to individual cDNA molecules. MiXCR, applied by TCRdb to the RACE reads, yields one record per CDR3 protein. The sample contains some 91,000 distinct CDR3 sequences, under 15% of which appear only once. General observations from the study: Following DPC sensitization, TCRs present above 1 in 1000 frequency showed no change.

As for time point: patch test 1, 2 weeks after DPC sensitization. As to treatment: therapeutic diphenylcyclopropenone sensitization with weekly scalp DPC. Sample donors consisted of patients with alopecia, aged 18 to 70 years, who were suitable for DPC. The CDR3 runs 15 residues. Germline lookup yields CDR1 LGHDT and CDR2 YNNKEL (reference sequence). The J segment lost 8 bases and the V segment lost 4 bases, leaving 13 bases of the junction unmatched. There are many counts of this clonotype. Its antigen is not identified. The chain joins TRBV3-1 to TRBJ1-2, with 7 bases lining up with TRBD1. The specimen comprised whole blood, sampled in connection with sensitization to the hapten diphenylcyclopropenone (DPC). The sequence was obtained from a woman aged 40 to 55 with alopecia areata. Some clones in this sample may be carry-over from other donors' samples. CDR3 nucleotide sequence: TGTGCCAGCAGCCCACCGCTCCGGGACAGAGACGGCTACACCTTC. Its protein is CASSPPLRDRDGYTF.